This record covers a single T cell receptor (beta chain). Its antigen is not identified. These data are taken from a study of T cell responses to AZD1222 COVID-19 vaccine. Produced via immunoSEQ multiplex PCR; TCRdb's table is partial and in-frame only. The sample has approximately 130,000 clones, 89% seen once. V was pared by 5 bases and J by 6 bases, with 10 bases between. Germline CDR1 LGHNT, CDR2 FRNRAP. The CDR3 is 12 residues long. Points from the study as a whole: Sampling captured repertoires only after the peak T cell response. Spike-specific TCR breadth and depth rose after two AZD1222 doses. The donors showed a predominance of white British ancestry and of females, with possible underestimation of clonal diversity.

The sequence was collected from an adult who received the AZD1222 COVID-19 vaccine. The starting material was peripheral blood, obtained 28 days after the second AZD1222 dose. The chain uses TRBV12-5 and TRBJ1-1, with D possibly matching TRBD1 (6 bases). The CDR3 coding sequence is TGTGCTAGTGGTGGGGACACTCCTGAAGCTTTCTTT. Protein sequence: CASGGDTPEAFF.